The 18 T cell receptor beta chains in this list originate from one sample, sequenced in a study of blood T cells in healthy people across ages. Through a sample-barcoded 5' primer and a J-beta primer mix, a second PCR was run for roughly 6 to 12 cycles. TCRdb called the 5' RACE reads again in MiXCR, with one record for every CDR3 protein. The sample lists 1.5 million or so distinct CDR3 sequences; 35% to 45% were seen once. The sample was blood. The receptors were sampled from a woman between 18 and 29 years old in good health.

The chain recombines TRBV4-1 with TRBJ1-2; possible D gene TRBD1, 6 bases. The CDR3 has 16 residues. CDR1 is MGHRA, CDR2 YSYEKL, per germline. V shed 1 base and J shed 4 bases, with 16 bases lying between them. The CDR3 DNA is TGCGCCAGCAGCCAAGGGGGGGGGACAAATGTCTATGGCTACACCTTC. Protein: CASSQGGGTNVYGYTF.

The V gene is TRBV30, the J gene TRBJ1-5; possible D gene TRBD1, 6 bases. Trimming removed 2 bases at V and 5 bases at J, with 10 bases between. CDR1 and CDR2 (germline): GTSNPN, SVGIG (reference sequence). The CDR3 loop spans 13 amino acids. The DNA for the CDR3 is TGTGCCTGGAGTCGTAGGGGGGATCAGCCCCAGCATTTT. Its protein product is CAWSRRGDQPQHF.

The chain uses TRBV25-1 and TRBJ2-7; 9 bases map to TRBD1. Germline lookup yields CDR1 MGHDK and CDR2 SYGVNS. V lost 6 bases to trimming and J lost 12 bases; unmatched junction nucleotides: 9. The CDR3 loop spans 12 amino acids. The CDR3, as DNA: TGTGCCAGCAGATCTCTTGGGGGACAGGGGTACTTC. Translating gives CASRSLGGQGYF.

This sequence joins TRBV20-1 and TRBJ1-5; maybe TRBD1 (6 bases). The V gene's germline CDR1 is DFQATT and CDR2 SNEGSKA (reference sequence). The CDR3 consists of 13 residues. V was pared by 5 bases and J by 8 bases, with 16 bases between. The chain's CDR3 is CSAWKQGTEPQHF. CDR3 nucleotide sequence: TGCAGTGCTTGGAAACAGGGAACGGAGCCCCAGCATTTT.

The V gene is TRBV9, the J gene TRBJ2-4; 12 bases line up with TRBD1. Near its end, the DNA agrees better with TRBJ2-7, so the J call may be wrong. This CDR3 comprises 15 residues. The germline V gene has CDR1 SGDLS and CDR2 YYNGEE. This CDR3 reads CASSLGDRGPSEQYF. The DNA for the CDR3 is TGTGCCAGCAGCCTAGGGGACAGGGGGCCGTCCGAGCAGTACTTC.

CDR3 amino acids: CSARVTSGRDGGTHKETQYF. The CDR3 DNA is TGCAGTGCTAGGGTGACTAGCGGGAGGGATGGGGGCACACACAAGGAGACCCAGTACTTC. This sequence joins TRBV20-1 and TRBJ2-5; the match to TRBD2 covers 14 bases. V lost 3 bases, J lost 5 bases, and 20 bases stayed unmatched. Looked up from germline, CDR1 is DFQATT and CDR2 is SNEGSKA (reference sequence). The CDR3 is 20 residues long.

This chain links TRBV20-1 with TRBJ2-7; D is unclear. V shed 3 bases and J shed 5 bases, with 14 bases lying between them. The CDR3 loop spans 13 amino acids. The V gene's germline CDR1 is DFQATT and CDR2 SNEGSKA (reference sequence). The CDR3 reads CSASPEPLDEQYF. CDR3 nucleotide sequence: TGCAGTGCTAGCCCAGAACCTCTGGACGAGCAGTACTTC.

The table lists this clonotype with a count of one. The chain recombines TRBV7-9 with TRBJ1-4, with 8 bases aligning to TRBD1. Germline assignment: CDR1 SEHNR and CDR2 FQNEAQ (reference sequence). This CDR3 contains 16 residues. The V segment lost 3 bases and the J segment 8 bases; nucleotides outside the gene matches: 11. The chain's CDR3 is CASSLAPQGAYEKLFF. CDR3 sequence (DNA): TGTGCCAGCAGCTTGGCCCCGCAGGGGGCTTACGAAAAACTGTTTTTT. Full variable domain (rest looked up from reference TRBV7-9 and TRBJ1-4): DTGVSQNPRHKITKRGQNVTFRCDPISEHNRLYWYRQTLGQGPEFLTYFQNEAQLEKSRLLSDRFSAERPKGSFSTLEIQRTEQGDSAMYLCASSLAPQGAYEKLFFGSGTQLSVL.

The J gene is TRBJ2-3, the V gene TRBV9, with 10 nucleotides matching TRBD2. The CDR3 has 15 residues. V lost 3 bases and J lost 5; bases outside the gene matches: 6. The germline V gene has CDR1 SGDLS and CDR2 YYNGEE. The CDR3 reads CASSESGRGVDTQYF. The CDR3 DNA is TGTGCCAGCAGCGAAAGCGGGAGGGGTGTAGATACGCAGTATTTT.

The genes are TRBV29-1 and TRBJ2-7, with 9 nucleotides matching TRBD1. There are 12 residues in the CDR3. Germline assignment: CDR1 SQVTM and CDR2 ANQGSEA. Trimming removed 8 bases from V and 7 bases from J; junction bases left unmatched: 9. The CDR3 loop is CSIGTGYNEQYF. CDR3 DNA sequence: TGCAGCATCGGGACAGGGTACAATGAGCAGTACTTC.

This clonotype was seen a handful of times. In DNA form, the CDR3 reads TGCGCCAGCAGCCTGAGGCCCTTGGAGGGTTCGGCTTTCTTT. Its translation is CASSLRPLEGSAFF. The chain uses TRBV5-1 and TRBJ1-1, with D unresolved. Trimming pared 4 bases from V and 11 bases from J, leaving 21 bases between. Germline V gene sequence: CDR1 SGHRS, CDR2 YFSETQ. This CDR3 has 14 amino acids.

This clonotype was counted a few times. V gene TRBV6-2 or TRBV6-3 combines with J gene TRBJ2-7; 14 positions match TRBD2. CDR3 size: 20 residues. V was pared by 6 bases and J by 3 bases, with 19 bases of the junction left unmatched. Germline V lookup: CDR1 MNHEY, CDR2 SVGEGT. CDR3 DNA: TGTGCCAGCAGCACCTTCAAGGGGGACAGGGGGACTAGCGGGAGCTACGAGCAGTACTTC. This encodes CASSTFKGDRGTSGSYEQYF.

V usage is TRBV6-1 and J usage is TRBJ2-1, with 12 bases matching TRBD2. This CDR3 contains 14 residues. The junction had 2 bases not matched to a gene; V was cut back by 2 bases and J by 9 bases. Germline-derived CDR1 and CDR2 are MNHNS and SASEGT. The CDR3 DNA sequence: TGTGCCAGCAGTGAACTAGCGGGAGGGCCTGAGCAGTTCTTC. Amino acid sequence: CASSELAGGPEQFF.

This chain's CDR3 is CASSLMTLPHNEQFF. The CDR3 coding sequence is TGTGCCAGCAGCTTAATGACTTTGCCACACAATGAGCAGTTCTTC. J is TRBJ2-1 and V is TRBV7-3; D call uncertain. Germline CDR1 and CDR2: SGHTA and FQGTGA. The CDR3 is 15 residues long. Trimming pared 1 base from V and 5 bases from J, leaving 12 bases between.

This clonotype came up a few times. The rearrangement links TRBV6-6 to TRBJ1-1, with D uncertain. Germline CDR1 and CDR2: MNHNY and SVGAGI (reference sequence). CDR3 length: 12 residues. Trimming took off 5 bases at V and 11 bases at J, with 15 bases between the two ends. CDR3: CASSPPGILAFF. The CDR3 nucleotides are TGTGCCAGCAGTCCGCCGGGGATTTTGGCTTTCTTT.

This clonotype was observed a few times. This chain links TRBV7-2 with TRBJ2-5; TRBD2 aligns across 7 bases. CDR3 length: 16 residues. With 5 bases clipped from V and 2 bases from J, the junction kept 11 bases outside the gene matches. The germline gives CDR1 SGHTA, CDR2 FQGNSA. CDR3 sequence (DNA): TGTGCCAGCAGCCCCTGGGGGGGGAGAACACAAGAGACCCAGTACTTC. Translation gives CASSPWGGRTQETQYF.

The chain links TRBV12-5 to TRBJ1-2; D not resolved. The CDR3 sequence is 13 residues long. Germline-derived CDR1 and CDR2 are LGHNT and FRNRAP. Trimming removed 6 bases at V and 0 bases at J, with 8 bases between. The CDR3 is CASGRLTNYGYTF. The DNA of the CDR3 is TGTGCTAGTGGCCGACTTACTAACTATGGCTACACCTTC.

A few counts support this clonotype. J is TRBJ2-1 and V is TRBV12-3 or TRBV12-4, with D unclear. This CDR3 is 12 amino acids long. V lost 6 bases, J lost 8 bases, and 11 bases lay in between. CDR3 sequence (DNA): TGTGCCAGCAGAACCCTCCCCTATGAGCAGTTCTTC. Protein product: CASRTLPYEQFF.